This T cell receptor beta chain was profiled in a study of tumor-infiltrating lymphocytes in primary liver carcinoma. The roughly 20-34 mg bulk tissue piece was not sorted before simultaneous RNA and DNA extraction. TCR beta cDNA was made from roughly 450 ng total RNA with a constant-region primer. Three nested multiplex PCR rounds of slightly modified ARM-PCR generated TCR beta libraries. With TRBV1-TRBV30 forward primers and a C-beta reverse primer, the first two PCR rounds were run for 10 to 11 cycles each. Using its own MiXCR run on the multiplex PCR reads, TCRdb lists one record per CDR3 protein. There are 100,000 to 150,000 distinct CDR3 sequences in the sample; 50% to 80% occur only once, and around 8.2% lies in the top ten. Germline V gene sequence: CDR1 SGHRS, CDR2 YFSETQ. The CDR3 totals 13 residues. This clonotype was counted a single time. This clone may be a read error of a much larger clone one base away.

This receptor was obtained from a woman aged 60 to 75 with primary liver carcinoma and hepatitis B virus infection. The sample comprised liver tumor tissue from sampling region 3. Subset defined: tumor region T3, left-lateral pole. V and J are TRBV5-1 and TRBJ2-5; tentative D call: TRBD2 (5 bases). CDR3 in amino acids: CSSSLERSLDQYF. DNA of the CDR3: TGCTCCAGCAGCTTGGAGCGGTCGTTAGACCAGTACTTC.